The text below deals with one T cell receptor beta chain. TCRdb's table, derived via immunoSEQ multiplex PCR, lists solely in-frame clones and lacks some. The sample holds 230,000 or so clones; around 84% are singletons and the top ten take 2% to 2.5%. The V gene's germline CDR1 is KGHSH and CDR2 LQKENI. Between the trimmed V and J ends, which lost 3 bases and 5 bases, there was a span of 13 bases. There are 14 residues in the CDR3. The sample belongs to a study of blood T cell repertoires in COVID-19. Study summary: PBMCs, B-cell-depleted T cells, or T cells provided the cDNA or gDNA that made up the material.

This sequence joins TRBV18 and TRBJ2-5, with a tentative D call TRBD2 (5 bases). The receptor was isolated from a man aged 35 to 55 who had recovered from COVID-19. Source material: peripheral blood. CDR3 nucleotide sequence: TGTGCCAGCTCACCGGCCGGGGTGTATGAGACCCAGTACTTC. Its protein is CASSPAGVYETQYF.